The sequence of this T cell receptor (beta chain) was determined in a study of T cells in Graves' hyperthyroidism and ophthalmopathy. This CDR3 comprises 13 residues. Trimming removed 7 bases from V and 1 base from J, with 10 bases in between. From RNA transcripts, TCR beta CDR3 regions were amplified. Using the HTBI primer set, a first-round RT-PCR was run on the TCR CDR3. Using its own MiXCR run on the multiplex PCR reads, TCRdb lists one record per CDR3 protein. The sample records approximately 620,000 distinct CDR3 sequences, roughly 15% being singletons. This clonotype was found a few times. Sequenced input: blood. The receptor comes from a woman aged 40-49 years with Graves' ophthalmopathy. The chain links TRBV12-3 or TRBV12-4 to TRBJ2-5; D is possibly TRBD2 (7 bases). This CDR3 reads CASNRGAQETQYF. In DNA, the CDR3 is TGTGCCAGCAACCGGGGGGCCCAAGAGACCCAGTACTTC.